The 8 T cell receptor beta chains reported below all come from one sample, sequenced in a study of metastatic and nonmetastatic thyroid tumors. Nobody among the patients had been given any treatment before thyroid surgery. TCRdb re-called clones from the PCR reads using MiXCR. The repertoire holds more than 25,000 clones, with around 7% as singletons. The source material was blood. These receptors came from a female donor with papillary thyroid cancer or a benign thyroid nodule (not recorded which). Some clones in this sample may be carry-over from other donors' samples.

This clone was observed at least ten times. The chain recombines TRBV6-1 with TRBJ2-7, with TRBD2 matching over 11 bases. The V and J ends lost 2 bases and 7 bases, in that order; junction bases with no gene match: 7. Germline values: CDR1 MNHNS, CDR2 SASEGT. The CDR3 has 15 amino acids. In DNA form, the CDR3 reads TGTGCCAGCAGTGAAACTAGCGGGAGTCGAGGAGAGCAGTACTTC. Encoded protein: CASSETSGSRGEQYF.

This clone was detected a few times. This sequence joins TRBV28 and TRBJ2-1, with 10 positions matching TRBD2. Germline assignment: CDR1 MDHEN and CDR2 SYDVKM. The CDR3 extends over 14 amino acids. V shed 7 bases and J 10 bases; nucleotides not matched to a gene: 10. The CDR3: CASTIILAGWEQFF. The CDR3 DNA is TGTGCCAGCACCATAATACTAGCGGGATGGGAGCAGTTCTTC.

This clone was recorded many times. The chain has TRBV18 and TRBJ2-4; 12 bases map to TRBD2. Trimming removed 0 bases from V and 8 bases from J; junction bases left unmatched: 11. The CDR3 spans 18 residues. Germline V gene lookup returns CDR1 KGHSH and CDR2 LQKENI. The DNA of the CDR3 is TGTGCCAGCTCACCACCCGCCCTAGCGGGGGGGAAGAGACACATTCAGTACTTC. As protein: CASSPPALAGGKRHIQYF. The full variable domain, with the rest looked up from reference TRBV18 and TRBJ2-4, is NAGVMQNPRHLVRRRGQEARLRCSPMKGHSHVYWYRQLPEEGLKFMVYLQKENIIDESGMPKERFSAEFPKEGPSILRIQQVVRGDSAAYFCASSPPALAGGKRHIQYFGAGTRLSVL.

This clone was seen ten or more times. The chain has TRBV7-2 and TRBJ2-5, with 8 bases lining up with TRBD2. The trim removed 3 bases at V and 5 bases at J, leaving 11 bases unmatched. The germline CDR1 and CDR2 sequences are SGHTA and FQGNSA. The CDR3 loop spans 16 amino acids. The CDR3 loop reads CASSLNPSGGGETQYF. The CDR3 DNA reads as TGTGCCAGCAGCTTGAACCCGAGCGGGGGAGGGGAGACCCAGTACTTC.

A remark on this clone: A read error may be the cause here, since a much bigger clone is one base away. V usage is TRBV7-7 and J usage is TRBJ2-1; D not resolved. The CDR3 spans 13 residues. In germline, CDR1 is SSHAT, CDR2 FNYEAQ (reference sequence). The CDR3 DNA reads as TGTGCTAGCAGCAAAGATGACATGAATGAGCAGTTCTTC. Protein sequence: CASSKDDMNEQFF.

This clone was recorded many times. This CDR3 reads CSARVFGQGHYEQYF. The CDR3 region has the DNA TGCAGTGCTAGAGTATTCGGACAGGGGCATTACGAGCAGTACTTC. This sequence joins TRBV20-1 and TRBJ2-7; 9 nucleotides agree with TRBD1. V lost 1 base and J lost 4; bases outside the gene matches: 8. This CDR3 spans 15 amino acids. Germline V lookup: CDR1 DFQATT, CDR2 SNEGSKA (reference sequence).

This clone showed up many times. The chain combines TRBV4-1 with TRBJ2-5; 9 positions match TRBD1. V was pared by 2 bases and J by 0 bases, with 4 bases of the junction left unmatched. Germline lookup yields CDR1 MGHRA and CDR2 YSYEKL. The CDR3 spans 16 residues. CDR3 in DNA: TGCGCCAGCAGCCAACCCGGGACAGGGAACCAAGAGACCCAGTACTTC. Its protein product is CASSQPGTGNQETQYF.

The sample holds many counts of this clone. V and J are TRBV20-1 and TRBJ2-5, with D possibly TRBD1 on 7 matching bases. Germline CDR1 is DFQATT and CDR2 is SNEGSKA (reference sequence). With 0 bases removed from V and 3 bases from J, the gap between germline ends came to 17 bases. The CDR3 is made up of 16 amino acids. The CDR3 loop reads CSARDRGARGKETQYF. The CDR3 DNA is TGCAGTGCTAGAGATAGGGGGGCCAGGGGGAAAGAGACCCAGTACTTC.